This TCR beta chain came from a study of cytomegalovirus exposure and HLA in healthy donors. Study in general: Out of fewer than 400 genotyped donors, approximately 84% belonged to the Caucasian-associated ancestry cluster. Study-level points and caveats: Later analysis identified several of the most significant clusters that appeared linked to common viral pathogens. Reportedly, fewer N-insertions than the roughly 600-donor mean appeared in an Asian-associated ancestry cluster in a later analysis. Researchers reported from a later analysis that most CMV-associated TCR beta chains appeared HLA-restricted.

A remark on this clone: Antigen unknown.

The CDR3 contains 15 residues. Trimming removed 8 bases at V and 2 bases at J, with 17 bases between. Germline CDR1 SEHNR, CDR2 FQNEAQ (reference sequence). It was with 60 Vbeta and 13 Jbeta primers that the PCR ran. TCRdb keeps only in-frame clones here, not all; method: immunoSEQ multiplex PCR. In the table there are 150,000 to 200,000 clones, about 81% of which are singletons. The chain carries TRBV7-9 and TRBJ2-3, with D possibly being TRBD2 (5 bases). The specimen was PBMCs. The source of this sequence is a woman aged 50 to 65 in good health and CMV-seropositive. The CDR3 nucleotides are TGTGCCAGCCACACCCCCGGACTCGACACAGATACGCAGTATTTT. Its translation is CASHTPGLDTDTQYF.